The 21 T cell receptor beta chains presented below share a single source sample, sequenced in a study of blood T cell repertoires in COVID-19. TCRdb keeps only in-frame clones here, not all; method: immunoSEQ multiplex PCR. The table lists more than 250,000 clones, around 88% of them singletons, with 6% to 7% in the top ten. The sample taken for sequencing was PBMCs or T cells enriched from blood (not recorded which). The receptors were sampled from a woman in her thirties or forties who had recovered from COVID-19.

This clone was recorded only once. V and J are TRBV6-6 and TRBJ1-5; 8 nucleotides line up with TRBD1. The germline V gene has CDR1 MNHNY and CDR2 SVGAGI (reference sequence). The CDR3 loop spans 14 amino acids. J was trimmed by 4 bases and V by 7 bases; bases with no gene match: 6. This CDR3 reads CASTRDRTNQPQHF. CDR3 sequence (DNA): TGTGCCAGCACCCGGGACAGGACAAATCAGCCCCAGCATTTT.

This CDR3 reads CASSQGEIRTANTQYF. The DNA of the CDR3 is TGTGCCAGCAGCCAAGGGGAGATTAGGACAGCCAACACGCAGTATTTT. The chain uses TRBV3-1 (or the pseudogene TRBV3-2) and TRBJ2-3; tentatively, D is TRBD1 (6 bases). From germline, CDR1 is LGHDT and CDR2 YNNKEL (reference sequence). Trimming took 1 base from V and 9 from J, leaving 20 bases between them. This CDR3 comprises 16 residues.

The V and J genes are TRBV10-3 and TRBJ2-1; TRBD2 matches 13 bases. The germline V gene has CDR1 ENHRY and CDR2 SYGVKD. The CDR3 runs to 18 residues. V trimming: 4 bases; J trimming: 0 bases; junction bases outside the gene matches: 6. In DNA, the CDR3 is TGTGCCATCAGTGGGGGACTAGCGGGACCTAGCTCCTACAATGAGCAGTTCTTC. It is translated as CAISGGLAGPSSYNEQFF.

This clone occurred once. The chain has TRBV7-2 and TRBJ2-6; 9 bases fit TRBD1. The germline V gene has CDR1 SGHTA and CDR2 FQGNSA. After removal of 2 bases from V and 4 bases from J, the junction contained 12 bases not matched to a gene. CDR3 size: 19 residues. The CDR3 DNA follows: TGTGCCAGCAGCTTAAGAGAGAACAGGGGGCCTTCCGGGGCCAACGTCCTGACTTTC. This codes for CASSLRENRGPSGANVLTF.

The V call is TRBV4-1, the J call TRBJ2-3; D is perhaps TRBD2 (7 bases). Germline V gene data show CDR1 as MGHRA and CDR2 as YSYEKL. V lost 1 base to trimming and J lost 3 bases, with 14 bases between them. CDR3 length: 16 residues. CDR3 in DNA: TGCGCCAGCAGCCAAGCCGGGGGGCCCGGGACAGATACGCAGTATTTT. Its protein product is CASSQAGGPGTDTQYF.

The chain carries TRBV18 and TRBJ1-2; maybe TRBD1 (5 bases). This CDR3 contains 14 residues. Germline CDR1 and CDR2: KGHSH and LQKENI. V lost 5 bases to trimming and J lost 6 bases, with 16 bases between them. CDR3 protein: CASSARQGVDGYTF. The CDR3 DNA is TGTGCCAGCTCAGCAAGGCAGGGTGTGGATGGCTACACCTTC.

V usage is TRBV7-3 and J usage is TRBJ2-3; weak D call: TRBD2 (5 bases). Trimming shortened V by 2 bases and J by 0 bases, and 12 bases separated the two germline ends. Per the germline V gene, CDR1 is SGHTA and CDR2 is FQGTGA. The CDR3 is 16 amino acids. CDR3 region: CASSLVSGSSTDTQYF. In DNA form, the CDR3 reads TGTGCCAGCAGCTTAGTCTCGGGATCTAGCACAGATACGCAGTATTTT. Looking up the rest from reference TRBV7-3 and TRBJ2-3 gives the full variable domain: GAGVSQTPSNKVTEKGKYVELRCDPISGHTALYWYRQSLGQGPEFLIYFQGTGAADDSGLPNDRFFAVRPEGSVSTLKIQRTERGDSAVYLCASSLVSGSSTDTQYFGPGTRLTVL.

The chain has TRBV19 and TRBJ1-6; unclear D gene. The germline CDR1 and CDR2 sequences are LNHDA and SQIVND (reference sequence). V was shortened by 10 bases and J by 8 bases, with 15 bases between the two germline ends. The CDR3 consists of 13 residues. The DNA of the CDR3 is TGTGCCACCTCACCGGGGTACGATTCACCCCTCCACTTT. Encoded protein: CATSPGYDSPLHF.

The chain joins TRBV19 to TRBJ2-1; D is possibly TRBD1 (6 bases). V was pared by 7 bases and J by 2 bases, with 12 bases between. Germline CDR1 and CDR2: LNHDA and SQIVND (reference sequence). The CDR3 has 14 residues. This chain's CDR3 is CASTQGRAYNEQFF. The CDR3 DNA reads TGTGCCAGTACACAGGGCCGTGCCTACAATGAGCAGTTCTTC.

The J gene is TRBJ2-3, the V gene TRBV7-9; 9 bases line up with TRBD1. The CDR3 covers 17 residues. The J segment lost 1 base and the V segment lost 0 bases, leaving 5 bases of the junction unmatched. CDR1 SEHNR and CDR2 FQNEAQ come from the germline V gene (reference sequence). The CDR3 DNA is TGTGCCAGCAGCTTAGCGACCTGGACAGGGGGCACAGATACGCAGTATTTT. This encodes CASSLATWTGGTDTQYF.

The CDR3 loop is CASSKSIPVTGIRNQPQHF. The CDR3 nucleotides read TGTGCCAGCAGCAAATCCATCCCCGTGACAGGGATTAGGAATCAGCCCCAGCATTTT. The chain links TRBV21-1 to TRBJ1-5; the DNA was not used to check the table's D call, TRBD1. TRBV21-1 is marked as a pseudogene. CDR3 size: 19 residues.

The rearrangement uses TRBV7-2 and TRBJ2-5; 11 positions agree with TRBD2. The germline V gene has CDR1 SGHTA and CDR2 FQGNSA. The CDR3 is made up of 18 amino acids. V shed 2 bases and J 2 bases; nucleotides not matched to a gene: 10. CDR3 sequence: CASSLSLAGGITQETQYF. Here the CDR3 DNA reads TGTGCCAGCAGCTTAAGCCTAGCGGGAGGCATCACACAAGAGACCCAGTACTTC.

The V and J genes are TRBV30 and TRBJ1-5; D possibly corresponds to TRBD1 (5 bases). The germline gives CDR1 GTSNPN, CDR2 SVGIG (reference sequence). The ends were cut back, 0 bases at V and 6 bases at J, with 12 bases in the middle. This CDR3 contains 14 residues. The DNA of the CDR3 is TGTGCCTGGAGTGTTGGGGCCCAGCGTCAGCCCCAGCATTTT. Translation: CAWSVGAQRQPQHF.

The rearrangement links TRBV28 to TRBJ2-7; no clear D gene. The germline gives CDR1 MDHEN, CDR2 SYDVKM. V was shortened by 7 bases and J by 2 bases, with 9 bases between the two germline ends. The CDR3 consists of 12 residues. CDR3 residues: CASTSATYEQYF. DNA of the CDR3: TGTGCCAGCACCTCCGCGACCTACGAGCAGTACTTC.

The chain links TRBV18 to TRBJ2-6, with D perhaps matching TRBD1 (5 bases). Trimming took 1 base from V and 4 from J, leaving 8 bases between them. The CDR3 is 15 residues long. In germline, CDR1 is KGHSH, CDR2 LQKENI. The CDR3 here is CASSPQGYGANVLTF. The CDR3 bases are TGTGCCAGCTCACCACAGGGGTACGGGGCCAACGTCCTGACTTTC.

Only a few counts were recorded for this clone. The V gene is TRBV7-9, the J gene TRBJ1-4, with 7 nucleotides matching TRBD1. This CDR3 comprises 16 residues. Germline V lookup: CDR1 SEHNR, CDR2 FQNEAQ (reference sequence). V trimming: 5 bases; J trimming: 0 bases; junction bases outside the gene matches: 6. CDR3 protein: CASSHRGQTTNEKLFF. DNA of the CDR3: TGTGCCAGCAGCCACCGGGGACAGACAACTAATGAAAAACTGTTTTTT.

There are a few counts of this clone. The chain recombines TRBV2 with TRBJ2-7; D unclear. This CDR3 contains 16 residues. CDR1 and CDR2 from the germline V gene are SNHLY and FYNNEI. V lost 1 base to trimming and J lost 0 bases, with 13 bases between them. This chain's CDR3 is CASSEDRLQVSYEQYF. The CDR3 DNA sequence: TGTGCCAGCAGTGAAGACCGGTTGCAAGTCTCCTACGAGCAGTACTTC.

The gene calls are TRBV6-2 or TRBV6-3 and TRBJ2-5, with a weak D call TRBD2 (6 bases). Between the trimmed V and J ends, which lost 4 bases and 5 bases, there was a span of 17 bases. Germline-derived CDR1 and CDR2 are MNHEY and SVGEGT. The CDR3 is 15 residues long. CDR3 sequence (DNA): TGTGCCAGCAGTTCAGCGGCGGGGCCTGGGGAGACCCAGTACTTC. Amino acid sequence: CASSSAAGPGETQYF.

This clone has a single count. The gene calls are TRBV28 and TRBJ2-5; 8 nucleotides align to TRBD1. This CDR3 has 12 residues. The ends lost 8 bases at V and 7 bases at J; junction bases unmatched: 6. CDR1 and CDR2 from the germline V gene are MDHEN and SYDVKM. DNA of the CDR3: TGTGCCAGCGGACAGGGAGTAGGGACCCAGTACTTC. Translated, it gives CASGQGVGTQYF.

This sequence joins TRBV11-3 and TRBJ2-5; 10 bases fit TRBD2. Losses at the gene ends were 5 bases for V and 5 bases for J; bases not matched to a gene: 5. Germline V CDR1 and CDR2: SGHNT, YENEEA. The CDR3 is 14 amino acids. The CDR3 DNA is TGTGCCAGCAGCCCCACAGCGGGGGGGGAGACCCAGTACTTC. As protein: CASSPTAGGETQYF.

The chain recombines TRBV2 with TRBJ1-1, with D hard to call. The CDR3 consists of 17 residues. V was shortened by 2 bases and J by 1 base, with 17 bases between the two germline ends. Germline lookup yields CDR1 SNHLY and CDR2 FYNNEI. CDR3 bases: TGTGCCAGCAGTGAATGGTATGTTAGGGAGGAGAACACTGAAGCTTTCTTT. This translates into CASSEWYVREENTEAFF.